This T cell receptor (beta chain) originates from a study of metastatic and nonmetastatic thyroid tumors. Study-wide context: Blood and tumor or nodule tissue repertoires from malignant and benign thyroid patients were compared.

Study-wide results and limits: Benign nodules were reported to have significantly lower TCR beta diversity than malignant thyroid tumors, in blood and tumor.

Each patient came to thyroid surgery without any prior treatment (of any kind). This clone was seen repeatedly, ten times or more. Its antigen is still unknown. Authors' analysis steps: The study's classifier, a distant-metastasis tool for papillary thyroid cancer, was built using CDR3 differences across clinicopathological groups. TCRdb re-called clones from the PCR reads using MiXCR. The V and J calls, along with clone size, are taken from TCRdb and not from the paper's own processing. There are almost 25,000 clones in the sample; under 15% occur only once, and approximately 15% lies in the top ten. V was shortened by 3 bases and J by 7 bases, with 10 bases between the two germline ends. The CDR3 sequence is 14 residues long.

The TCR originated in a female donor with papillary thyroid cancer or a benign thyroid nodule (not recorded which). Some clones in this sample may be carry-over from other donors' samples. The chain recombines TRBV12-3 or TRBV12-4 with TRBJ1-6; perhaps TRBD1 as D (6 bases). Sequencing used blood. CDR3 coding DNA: TGTGCCAGCAGTTTTCGGGGGCAGAATTCACCCCTCCACTTT. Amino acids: CASSFRGQNSPLHF.